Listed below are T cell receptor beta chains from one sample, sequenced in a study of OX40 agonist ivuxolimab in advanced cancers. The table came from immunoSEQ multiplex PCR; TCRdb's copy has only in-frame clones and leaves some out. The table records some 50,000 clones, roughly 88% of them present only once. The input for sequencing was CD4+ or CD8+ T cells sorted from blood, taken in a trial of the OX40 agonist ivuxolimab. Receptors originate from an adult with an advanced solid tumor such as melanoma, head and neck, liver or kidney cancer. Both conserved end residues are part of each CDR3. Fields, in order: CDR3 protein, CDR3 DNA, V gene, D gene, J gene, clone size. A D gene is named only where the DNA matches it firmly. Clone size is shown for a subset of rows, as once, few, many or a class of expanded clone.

cdr3_aa: CASVQGAYNEQFF
cdr3_nt: TGTGCCAGCGTCCAGGGCGCCTACAATGAGCAGTTCTTC
v_call: TRBV2
d_call: .
j_call: TRBJ2-1
clone_size: .

cdr3_aa: CASSSPRENTEAFF
cdr3_nt: TGTGCCAGCAGTTCACCACGGGAGAACACTGAAGCTTTCTTT
v_call: TRBV6-5
d_call: .
j_call: TRBJ1-1
clone_size: .

cdr3_aa: CASSLRTARNTYNEQFF
cdr3_nt: TGTGCCAGCAGCTTGCGAACCGCGAGGAACACCTACAATGAGCAGTTCTTC
v_call: TRBV7-9
d_call: .
j_call: TRBJ2-1
clone_size: once

cdr3_aa: CASSLSGGRETQYF
cdr3_nt: TGCGCCAGCAGCTTGTCAGGGGGGAGGGAGACCCAGTACTTC
v_call: TRBV5-1
d_call: .
j_call: TRBJ2-5
clone_size: .

cdr3_aa: CASSLVGRRTGELFF
cdr3_nt: TGTGCCAGCAGCTTGGTCGGGCGCCGGACCGGGGAGCTGTTTTTT
v_call: TRBV5-6
d_call: .
j_call: TRBJ2-2
clone_size: .

cdr3_aa: CASSIAGFSNQPQHF
cdr3_nt: TGTGCCAGTAGTATAGCAGGCTTTAGCAATCAGCCCCAGCATTTT
v_call: TRBV19
d_call: .
j_call: TRBJ1-5
clone_size: .

cdr3_aa: CATERHNEQFF
cdr3_nt: TGTGCCACCGAAAGGCACAATGAGCAGTTCTTC
v_call: TRBV28
d_call: .
j_call: TRBJ2-1
clone_size: .

cdr3_aa: CASSQSNPQGAGGYTF
cdr3_nt: TGTGCCAGCTCCCAATCGAATCCTCAGGGGGCTGGTGGCTACACCTTC
v_call: TRBV18
d_call: TRBD1
j_call: TRBJ1-2
clone_size: .

cdr3_aa: CASRRAGGKDTEAFF
cdr3_nt: TGCGCCAGCCGGCGGGCAGGGGGAAAGGACACTGAAGCTTTCTTT
v_call: TRBV4-1
d_call: TRBD1
j_call: TRBJ1-1
clone_size: .

cdr3_aa: CASSEDRGRRSPLHF
cdr3_nt: TGTGCCAGCAGTGAAGACAGGGGGCGAAGATCACCCCTCCACTTT
v_call: TRBV2
d_call: TRBD1
j_call: TRBJ1-6
clone_size: few

cdr3_aa: CASSFRDTEAFF
cdr3_nt: TGTGCCAGCAGCTTTCGGGACACTGAAGCTTTCTTT
v_call: TRBV11-2
d_call: .
j_call: TRBJ1-1
clone_size: .

cdr3_aa: CASSSGQLTGELFF
cdr3_nt: TGTGCCAGCAGCTCGGGACAGCTCACCGGGGAGCTGTTTTTT
v_call: TRBV5-8
d_call: TRBD1
j_call: TRBJ2-2
clone_size: .

cdr3_aa: CASSLAGGISGANVLTF
cdr3_nt: TGTGCCAGCAGCTTAGCAGGGGGCATCTCTGGGGCCAACGTCCTGACTTTC
v_call: TRBV7-9
d_call: TRBD1
j_call: TRBJ2-6
clone_size: few

cdr3_aa: CASSRERGSEQYF
cdr3_nt: TGTGCCAGCAGCAGGGAGCGCGGGTCCGAGCAGTACTTC
v_call: TRBV7-8
d_call: .
j_call: TRBJ2-7
clone_size: once

cdr3_aa: CASSLARNRVGTDTQYF
cdr3_nt: TGTGCCAGCAGCTTAGCCCGGAATAGAGTAGGCACAGATACGCAGTATTTT
v_call: TRBV7-9
d_call: .
j_call: TRBJ2-3
clone_size: .

cdr3_aa: CASSSQAGQVEQYF
cdr3_nt: TGTGCCAGCAGTTCCCAAGCCGGACAGGTTGAGCAGTACTTC
v_call: TRBV6-5
d_call: TRBD1
j_call: TRBJ2-7
clone_size: .

cdr3_aa: CASSFKGASTGELFF
cdr3_nt: TGTGCCAGCAGCTTCAAAGGGGCCAGCACCGGGGAGCTGTTTTTT
v_call: TRBV5-4
d_call: .
j_call: TRBJ2-2
clone_size: .

cdr3_aa: CASSLGPNSNQPQHF
cdr3_nt: TGTGCCAGCAGCTTGGGACCGAATAGCAATCAGCCCCAGCATTTT
v_call: TRBV5-5
d_call: .
j_call: TRBJ1-5
clone_size: .

cdr3_aa: CASSVGTGGSQPQHF
cdr3_nt: TGTGCCAGCAGTGTCGGGACAGGGGGATCTCAGCCCCAGCATTTT
v_call: TRBV6-1
d_call: TRBD1
j_call: TRBJ1-5
clone_size: .

cdr3_aa: CASSLGRGLLNEQFF
cdr3_nt: TGTGCCAGCAGCTTAGGGCGGGGTTTGTTAAATGAGCAGTTCTTC
v_call: TRBV11-3
d_call: .
j_call: TRBJ2-1
clone_size: .

cdr3_aa: CASSIGLARVQEQYF
cdr3_nt: TGTGCCAGTAGTATAGGCCTAGCGCGGGTCCAGGAGCAGTACTTC
v_call: TRBV19
d_call: .
j_call: TRBJ2-7
clone_size: .

cdr3_aa: CASSLTVLERETQYF
cdr3_nt: TGTGCCAGCAGCCTGACGGTGCTTGAGCGGGAGACCCAGTACTTC
v_call: TRBV6-1
d_call: .
j_call: TRBJ2-5
clone_size: .

cdr3_aa: CASSLSTSANEQFF
cdr3_nt: TGTGCCAGCAGCTTATCGACTAGCGCCAATGAGCAGTTCTTC
v_call: TRBV7-9
d_call: TRBD2
j_call: TRBJ2-1
clone_size: .

cdr3_aa: CASSQESKLNTEAFF
cdr3_nt: TGCGCCAGCAGCCAAGAGTCAAAACTGAACACTGAAGCTTTCTTT
v_call: TRBV4-1
d_call: .
j_call: TRBJ1-1
clone_size: .

cdr3_aa: CAISELAGSYNEQFF
cdr3_nt: TGTGCCATCAGTGAGTTAGCGGGCTCCTACAATGAGCAGTTCTTC
v_call: TRBV10-3
d_call: TRBD2
j_call: TRBJ2-1
clone_size: .

cdr3_aa: CASSSTGFGNTIYF
cdr3_nt: TGTGCCAGCAGTTCCACAGGGTTCGGAAACACCATATATTTT
v_call: TRBV6-5
d_call: .
j_call: TRBJ1-3
clone_size: .

cdr3_aa: CASRGTGGVEKLFF
cdr3_nt: TGTGCCAGCAGGGGGACAGGGGGAGTTGAAAAACTGTTTTTT
v_call: TRBV2
d_call: TRBD1
j_call: TRBJ1-4
clone_size: .

cdr3_aa: CGREPNTEAFF
cdr3_nt: TGTGGTAGGGAGCCGAACACTGAAGCTTTCTTT
v_call: TRBV19
d_call: .
j_call: TRBJ1-1
clone_size: .

cdr3_aa: CASSPDRVGKLFF
cdr3_nt: TGTGCCAGCAGCCCCGACAGAGTTGGGAAACTGTTTTTT
v_call: TRBV7-9
d_call: .
j_call: TRBJ1-4
clone_size: .

cdr3_aa: CASSPADKNTEAFF
cdr3_nt: TGTGCCAGCAGTCCTGCGGACAAAAACACTGAAGCTTTCTTT
v_call: TRBV6-6
d_call: .
j_call: TRBJ1-1
clone_size: once

cdr3_aa: CSVAGLGAGYTF
cdr3_nt: TGCAGCGTTGCGGGACTAGGGGCTGGCTACACCTTC
v_call: TRBV29-1
d_call: .
j_call: TRBJ1-2
clone_size: .

cdr3_aa: CASSQISGGAYEQYF
cdr3_nt: TGTGCCAGCAGCCAAATTAGCGGGGGGGCGTACGAGCAGTACTTC
v_call: TRBV4-2
d_call: TRBD2
j_call: TRBJ2-7
clone_size: .

cdr3_aa: CASSSRGQGGGYTF
cdr3_nt: TGTGCCAGCAGCTCGAGAGGACAGGGCGGTGGCTACACCTTC
v_call: TRBV11-1
d_call: TRBD1
j_call: TRBJ1-2
clone_size: .